These T cell receptor beta chains were read from a single sample in a study of T cells in Graves' hyperthyroidism and ophthalmopathy. TCRdb reprocessed the multiplex PCR reads with MiXCR, giving one entry per CDR3 protein. The profile shows around 440,000 distinct CDR3 sequences, 15% to 18% of them singletons. Sequenced: blood. Receptor source: a woman between 18 and 29 years old with Graves' hyperthyroidism. Both conserved end residues are part of each CDR3. The order of the fields is V gene, clone size, J gene, D gene, CDR3 DNA, CDR3 protein. The D gene is left open where the match is weak. Clone size, where shown, is once, few, many, or a class for clones that have expanded.

v_call: TRBV13; clone_size: few; j_call: TRBJ2-3; d_call: TRBD2; cdr3_nt: TGTGCCAGCGGCTTAGGCCACGCGGGAGACTTCACAGATACGCAGTATTTT; cdr3_aa: CASGLGHAGDFTDTQYF
v_call: TRBV6-2/TRBV6-3; clone_size: NA; j_call: TRBJ1-4; d_call: NA; cdr3_nt: TGTGCCAGCAGTAGGCTGGAAAATGAAAAACTGTTTTTT; cdr3_aa: CASSRLENEKLFF
v_call: TRBV4-2; clone_size: NA; j_call: TRBJ2-3; d_call: TRBD2; cdr3_nt: TGTGCCAGCAGCCAAGAAGGAGCGGGAGGGCTATCAGATACGCAGTATTTT; cdr3_aa: CASSQEGAGGLSDTQYF
v_call: TRBV19; clone_size: NA; j_call: TRBJ1-6; d_call: TRBD1; cdr3_nt: TGTGCCAGTAGTATCAGGGGGAGGCGGAAGATTACACCCCTCCACTTT; cdr3_aa: CASSIRGRRKITPLHF
v_call: TRBV7-3; clone_size: many; j_call: TRBJ2-3; d_call: TRBD1; cdr3_nt: TGTGCCAGCAGCCGGGACAGGGGGAACACAGATACGCAGTATTTT; cdr3_aa: CASSRDRGNTDTQYF
v_call: TRBV11-2; clone_size: many; j_call: TRBJ1-2; d_call: TRBD1; cdr3_nt: TGTGCCAGCAGCTTAAGACAGGGGGCGCAGGATGGCTACACCTTC; cdr3_aa: CASSLRQGAQDGYTF
v_call: TRBV6-2/TRBV6-3; clone_size: NA; j_call: TRBJ1-1; d_call: TRBD1; cdr3_nt: TGTGCCAGCACCGGTCAGGGGGCAGGTGAAGCTTTCTTT; cdr3_aa: CASTGQGAGEAFF
v_call: TRBV12-3/TRBV12-4; clone_size: NA; j_call: TRBJ1-5; d_call: NA; cdr3_nt: TGTGCCAGCAGTTCGTCCGGAAGGATAGCCAATCAGCCCCAGCATTTT; cdr3_aa: CASSSSGRIANQPQHF
v_call: TRBV12-3/TRBV12-4; clone_size: many; j_call: TRBJ1-2; d_call: NA; cdr3_nt: TGTGCCAGCAGGCAACGAGGTGGCTACACCTTC; cdr3_aa: CASRQRGGYTF
v_call: TRBV4-1; clone_size: many; j_call: TRBJ2-1; d_call: NA; cdr3_nt: TGCGCCAGCAGCCAAGCCTTGTATGAGCAGTTCTTC; cdr3_aa: CASSQALYEQFF
v_call: TRBV11-3; clone_size: many; j_call: TRBJ2-1; d_call: NA; cdr3_nt: TGTGCCAGCAGCTTAGCTAGGCATGAGCAGTTCTTC; cdr3_aa: CASSLARHEQFF
v_call: TRBV7-6; clone_size: many; j_call: TRBJ2-2; d_call: NA; cdr3_nt: TGTGCCAGCACCCCCTCGGTTGGCACCGGGGAGCTGTTTTTT; cdr3_aa: CASTPSVGTGELFF
v_call: TRBV28; clone_size: NA; j_call: TRBJ1-1; d_call: NA; cdr3_nt: TGTGCCAGCAGTTTGTTCGCTCAGGTCATCGGGCAAAACACTGAAGCTTTCTTT; cdr3_aa: CASSLFAQVIGQNTEAFF
v_call: TRBV14; clone_size: many; j_call: TRBJ1-2; d_call: NA; cdr3_nt: NA; cdr3_aa: CASSQEGQYFGYTF
v_call: TRBV7-9; clone_size: many; j_call: TRBJ2-1; d_call: TRBD2; cdr3_nt: TGTGCCAGCAGCTTCCCTAGCGGGAGAAATGAGCAGTTCTTC; cdr3_aa: CASSFPSGRNEQFF
v_call: TRBV15; clone_size: many; j_call: TRBJ1-2; d_call: TRBD1; cdr3_nt: TGTGCCACCAGCTACGCCGGGACAGGGGATAGCTATGGCTACACCTTC; cdr3_aa: CATSYAGTGDSYGYTF
v_call: TRBV27; clone_size: many; j_call: TRBJ1-2; d_call: NA; cdr3_nt: TGTGCCAGCAGTTCGGCGGCAATGACGGTATGGGGTGGCTACACCTTC; cdr3_aa: CASSSAAMTVWGGYTF
v_call: TRBV29-1; clone_size: few; j_call: TRBJ2-5; d_call: NA; cdr3_nt: TGCAGCGTTGTGACAGAGACCCAGTACTTC; cdr3_aa: CSVVTETQYF
v_call: TRBV30; clone_size: few; j_call: TRBJ2-2; d_call: NA; cdr3_nt: TGTGCCGGGGGACTTTACACCGGGGAGCTGTTTTTT; cdr3_aa: CAGGLYTGELFF